This T cell receptor beta chain was identified in a study of tumor T cells in aggressive B-cell lymphoma. Germline lookup yields CDR1 SEHNR and CDR2 FQNEAQ (reference sequence). V was pared by 2 bases and J by 8 bases, with 10 bases of the junction left unmatched. The CDR3 is 16 amino acids. Here immunoSEQ multiplex PCR was the method, and the copy in TCRdb shows in-frame clones only, minus some. The data contain some 7,000 clones, approximately 85% of them singletons. Sample: tumor tissue. The receptor was isolated from an adult with diffuse large B cell lymphoma. V usage is TRBV7-9 and J usage is TRBJ2-1, with TRBD1 matching over 9 bases. The CDR3 loop reads CASSLIPGQGEYEQFF. The CDR3 bases are TGTGCCAGCAGCTTAATCCCGGGACAGGGAGAATATGAGCAGTTCTTC.